This T cell receptor (beta chain) comes out of a study of cytomegalovirus exposure and HLA in healthy donors (dated by TCRdb to about 2017). Context from the whole study: In an earlier analysis of around 540 of the donors, 276 Gb of sequence data and some 120 million unique TCR beta sequences from about 179 million T cells were reported. All discovery cohort repertoires had been generated on a single sequencing platform. Donor age, sex, ethnicity and CMV serostatus were compiled together with the repertoire data. Across 300 to 500 genotyped donors of the cohort, an average of roughly 230,000 unique TCR beta nucleotide sequences per donor were sequenced, and around 19% of those sequences were non-productive. Class I and class II HLA loci were covered by the typing at four-digit resolution. The study aimed to test whether cataloging public T cell receptors could reveal signatures of past pathogen exposure. In addition to the first cohort of 666 subjects, a separate validation cohort of under 150 different subjects was used. The later analysis used no new phenotypic data to find candidate immune exposures, relying instead on TCR beta sequences and their occurrence across donors. Of the roughly 400 genotyped donors, more than 75% were placed in the genetic ancestry cluster associated with self-reported Caucasian donors. A later analysis re-analyzed previously published TCR beta repertoires from approximately 670 donors and added high-resolution HLA genotyping to study TCR occurrence patterns. In a later genetic analysis, genome-wide SNP genotypes for about three fifths of the roughly 670 donors were used, and that subset was treated as a discovery cohort. The T cell repertoires of several hundred subjects were profiled by immunosequencing and related to cytomegalovirus serostatus. Roughly 300 gigabases of sequencing data and 70 million to 95 million unique TCR sequences made up an early release that covered nearly 650 HLA-typed donors. An earlier analysis of some 500 of the donors used high-throughput TCR beta sequencing to judge whether each TCR beta V gene segment behaved as functional or pseudogenic. Typing coverage varied by locus: roughly 629-640 donors for A, B, C, DRB1 and DQB1; 522 for DQA1; about 590 for DPA1; approximately 470 for DPB1. A handful of DR-DQ haplotypes were handled as single units for association and clustering because linkage in the cohort was strong. To predict cytomegalovirus infection status, the study brought together high-throughput TCR immunosequencing, statistical association of individual TCRs with disease status, and machine learning.

The library was prepared using the immunoSEQ multiplex PCR assay. For the multiplex PCR, a mixture combining 60 forward primers for TCR Vbeta segments and 13 reverse primers for TCR Jbeta segments was used. The CDR3 region of rearranged TCR beta genes was amplified from genomic DNA by a multiplex PCR assay. Amplified TCR beta libraries were sequenced as 87-base-pair reads on the Illumina HiSeq System. Per the source publication's procedure: Across the 700 or so repertoires, a later analysis counted roughly 77 million unique TCR beta chains, some 11 million of which were shared by at least two donors. Raw reads were error-corrected and collapsed into unique sequences by a nearest-neighbor algorithm in which closely related sequences were merged to remove PCR and sequencing errors. V, D and J gene segments were assigned by aligning CDR3 sequences to IMGT reference sequences. For a sequence to be retained, a match of at least six nucleotides was required to both a V gene segment and a J gene segment. A rearrangement counted as productive if the CDR3 had no stop codons and remained in frame with V and J, and every other rearrangement counted as non-productive. CDR3 was defined by IMGT convention, running from the second conserved V-encoded cysteine to the conserved J-encoded phenylalanine. Sequences without an unambiguous match to a single V gene segment were excluded from the earlier analysis of 587 of the donors. In an earlier analysis of approximately 610 of the donors, V segments were called functional above 56.7% productive rearrangements and were called segregating when the between-donor standard deviation exceeded 5%. To diagnose cytomegalovirus status from the catalog of TCR beta chain sequences, a statistical classification framework was built. In a later analysis, V and J genes were assigned by comparing TCR nucleotide sequences against IMGT/GENE-DB human TR gene sequences. The TCRdist pipeline was used in a later analysis to assign CDR3 sequences and most-parsimonious VDJ recombination scenarios. In a later analysis, each TCR beta chain was defined by its CDR3 amino acid sequence together with its V-gene family, and reads lacking a unique V-gene family were excluded. In a later analysis, fewer than 650 highly shared, low-generation-probability nucleotide sequences were removed to address suspected cross-contamination and a sequencing artifact. For each public chain, a later analysis derived a clonal expansion index from normalized ranks of inferred template counts within each repertoire. A later analysis computed generation probabilities with a VDJ recombination model fitted to out-of-frame rearrangements, and checked the results against IGoR. A later analysis scored TCR-TCR, TCR-HLA and TCR-CMV co-occurrence with hypergeometric tests, applying a repertoire-size bias correction to TCR pairs. To estimate false discovery rates, a later analysis permuted the HLA or CMV assignments 20 times. In a later analysis, co-occurring TCRs were grouped with DBSCAN, and TCRdist sequence similarity was added when clustering was performed within HLA-allele-positive subsets. Co-occurrence clustering excluded repertoires with fewer than 30,000 or more than 120,000 public chains, plus five with anomalous nucleotide sharing. Here the immuneACCESS table is served through TCRdb, limited to in-frame sequences with V and J called. Missing clones are a known gap in these copies; in checked studies unresolved V genes cover under half, and the rest lacks a known reason. For V, J and clone size, that table is used; D and trimming come from the DNA. Here the sample has 150,000 to 200,000 clones; around 68% occur a single time. The top ten constitute roughly 2.7% of the sample.

Sequences SGHRS (CDR1) and YFSETQ (CDR2) are obtained from the germline V gene. V lost 2 bases and J lost 3 bases; the stretch between them is 10 bases long. CDR3 length: 14 amino acids, cysteine to phenylalanine. The retained sequence is limited to the CDR3, 42 bases, with the frame set at the first base. In total, about 650 healthy bone marrow donors made up the cohort. All cohort members were sampled while nominally healthy, although unrecorded immune exposures were likely present. The donor tested CMV seropositive, placing the donor among the 310 or so seropositive members of the cohort. Each donor provided a peripheral blood sample, and peripheral blood mononuclear cells were used for TCR beta sequencing. The Qiagen DNeasy Blood Extraction Kit was used to extract genomic DNA from the blood cell samples. As to this clone: Its target antigen remains unknown. No clone much larger than this one lies a single base away; base qualities are absent.

What the research found in general, with its limitations: In a later analysis, several top co-occurrence clusters were reported to appear linked to parvovirus B19, influenza, CMV and Epstein-Barr virus. According to the authors, the approach could potentially be generalized to other disease states and immunological phenotypes. Correlated functional status among segregating V segments might reflect linkage disequilibrium, but an unknown experimental factor could not be ruled out. An earlier analysis of some 590 of the donors showed that most TCR beta V segments appeared in productive rearrangements either about 90% or about 30% of the time, which broadly matched IMGT annotations. In a later analysis, some 17,000 TCR beta sequences were associated with specific HLA alleles at a false discovery rate of 0.05. A later genetic analysis associated a missense DCLRE1C variant with V-gene and J-gene trimming of TCR beta chains, and an independent cohort replicated the association. The study listed 150 to 200 TCR beta chains as associated with cytomegalovirus. A few of the identified cytomegalovirus-associated TCR beta chains were confirmed in vitro to be specific for cytomegalovirus antigens. In a later analysis, the rate of TCR association differed among HLA loci, with DRB1 alleles having the most associated TCRs and HLA-C alleles having the fewest. In a later genetic analysis, fewer N-insertions in productive TCRs were reported among donors in an Asian-associated ancestry cluster than the roughly 670-donor mean. Strong co-occurrence of HLA alleles, especially DR and DQ, made assigning TCR associations to individual alleles difficult. A later analysis found that HLA-associated TCR beta chains were more clonally expanded and had lower generation probabilities than equally common non-associated chains. Only TCR beta chains were sequenced in this cohort, and the absence of alpha or paired-chain data limited detectable features. Across donors, most TCR sequences were observed very rarely, whereas some public TCRs were present in many individuals. The presence/absence analyses assumed that sequencing depth was roughly uniform across donors, and that assumption may not be true. According to a later analysis, most CMV-associated TCR beta chains appeared to be HLA-restricted, and the HLA associations seemed to be driven largely by CMV exposure. Because counts were too low, more than 15 rarely observed V segments, including chromosome 9 orphons, were excluded from the earlier analysis of 587 of the donors. A further reported finding was that TCR beta sequences accurately predicted the HLA-A and HLA-B alleles for most subjects in the first cohort. Some IMGT-functional V segments, including TRBV6-2 and TRBV6-3, could not be told apart with the 87-base-pair reads, so those segments were excluded. The classifier was reported to diagnose cytomegalovirus status with high specificity and sensitivity in both the original cohort and the validation cohort. CMV serostatus was the only immune exposure information available for the cohort. A cluster of highly shared sequence variants was judged likely to represent a technical artifact of the sequencing pipeline. HLA typing was unavailable for some donors at each locus, so association tests used only the typed subset.

Sequencing used PBMCs. The sequence joins TRBV5-1 to TRBJ2-3, with no reliable assignment of the D segment. This sequence originates from a woman in her thirties or forties in good health and CMV-seropositive. The DNA sequence is TGCGCCAGCAGCTTTAACACGGGTACAGATACGCAGTATTTT. Its coded protein is CASSFNTGTDTQYF.